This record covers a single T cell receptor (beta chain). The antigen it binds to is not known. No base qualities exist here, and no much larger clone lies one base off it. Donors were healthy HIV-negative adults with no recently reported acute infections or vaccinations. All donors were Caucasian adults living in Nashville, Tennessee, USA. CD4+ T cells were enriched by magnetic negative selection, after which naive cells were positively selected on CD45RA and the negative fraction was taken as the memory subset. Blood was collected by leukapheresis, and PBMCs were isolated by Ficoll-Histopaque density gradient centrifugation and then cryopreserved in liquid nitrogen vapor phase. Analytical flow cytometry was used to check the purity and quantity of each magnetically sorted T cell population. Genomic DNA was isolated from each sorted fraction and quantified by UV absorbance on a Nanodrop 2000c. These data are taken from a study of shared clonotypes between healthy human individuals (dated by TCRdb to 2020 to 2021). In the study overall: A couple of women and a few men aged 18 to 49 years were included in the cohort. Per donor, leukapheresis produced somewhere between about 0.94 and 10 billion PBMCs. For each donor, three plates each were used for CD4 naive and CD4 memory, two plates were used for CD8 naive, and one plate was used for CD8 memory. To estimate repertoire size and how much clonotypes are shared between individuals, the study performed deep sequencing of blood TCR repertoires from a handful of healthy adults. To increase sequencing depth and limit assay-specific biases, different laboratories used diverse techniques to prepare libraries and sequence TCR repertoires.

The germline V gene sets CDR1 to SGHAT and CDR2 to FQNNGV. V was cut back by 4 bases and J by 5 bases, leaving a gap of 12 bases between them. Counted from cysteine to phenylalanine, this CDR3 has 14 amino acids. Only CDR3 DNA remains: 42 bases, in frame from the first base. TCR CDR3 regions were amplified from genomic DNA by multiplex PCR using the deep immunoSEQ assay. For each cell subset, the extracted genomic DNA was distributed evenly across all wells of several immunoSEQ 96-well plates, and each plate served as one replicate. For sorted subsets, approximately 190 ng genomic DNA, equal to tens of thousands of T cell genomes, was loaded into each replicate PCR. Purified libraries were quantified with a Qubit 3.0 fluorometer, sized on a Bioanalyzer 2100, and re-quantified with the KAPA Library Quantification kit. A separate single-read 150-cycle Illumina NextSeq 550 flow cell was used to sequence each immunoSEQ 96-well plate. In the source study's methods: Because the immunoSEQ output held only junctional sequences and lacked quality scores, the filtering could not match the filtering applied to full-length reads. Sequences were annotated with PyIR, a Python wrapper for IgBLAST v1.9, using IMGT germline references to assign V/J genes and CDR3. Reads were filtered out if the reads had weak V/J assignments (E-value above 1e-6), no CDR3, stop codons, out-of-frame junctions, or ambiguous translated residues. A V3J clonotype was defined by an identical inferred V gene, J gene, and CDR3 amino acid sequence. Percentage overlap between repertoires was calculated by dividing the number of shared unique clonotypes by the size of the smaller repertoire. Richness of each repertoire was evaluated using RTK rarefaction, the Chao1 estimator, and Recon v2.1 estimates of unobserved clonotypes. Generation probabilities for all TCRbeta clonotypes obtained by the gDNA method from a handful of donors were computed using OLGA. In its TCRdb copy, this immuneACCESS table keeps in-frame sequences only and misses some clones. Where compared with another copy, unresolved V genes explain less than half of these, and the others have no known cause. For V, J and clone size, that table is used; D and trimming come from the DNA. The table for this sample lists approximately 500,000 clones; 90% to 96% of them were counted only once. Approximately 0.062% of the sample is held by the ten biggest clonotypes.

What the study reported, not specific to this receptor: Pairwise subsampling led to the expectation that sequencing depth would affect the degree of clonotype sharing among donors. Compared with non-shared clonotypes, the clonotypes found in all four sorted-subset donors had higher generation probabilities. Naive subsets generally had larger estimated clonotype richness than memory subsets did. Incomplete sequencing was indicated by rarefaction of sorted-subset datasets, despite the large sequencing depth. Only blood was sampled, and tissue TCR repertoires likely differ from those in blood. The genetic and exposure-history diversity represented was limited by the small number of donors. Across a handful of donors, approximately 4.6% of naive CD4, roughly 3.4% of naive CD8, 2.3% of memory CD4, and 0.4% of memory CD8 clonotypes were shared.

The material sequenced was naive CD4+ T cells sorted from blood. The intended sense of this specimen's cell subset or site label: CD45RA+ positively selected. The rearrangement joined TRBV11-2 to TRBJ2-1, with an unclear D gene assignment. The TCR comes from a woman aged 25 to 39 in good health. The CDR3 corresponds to CASSSSTRDNEQFF. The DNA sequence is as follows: TGTGCCAGCAGCTCATCGACGAGAGACAATGAGCAGTTCTTC.